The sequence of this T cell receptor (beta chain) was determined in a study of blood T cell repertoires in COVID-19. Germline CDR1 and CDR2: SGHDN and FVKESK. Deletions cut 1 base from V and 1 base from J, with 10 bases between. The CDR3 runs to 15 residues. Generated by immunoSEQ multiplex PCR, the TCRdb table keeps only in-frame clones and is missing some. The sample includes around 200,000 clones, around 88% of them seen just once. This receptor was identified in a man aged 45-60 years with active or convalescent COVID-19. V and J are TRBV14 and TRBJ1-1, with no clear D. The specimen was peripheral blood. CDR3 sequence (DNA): TGTGCCAGCAGCCAAGGGCCCGGAGGGAACACTGAAGCTTTCTTT. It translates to CASSQGPGGNTEAFF.